This TCR beta chain was identified during a study of cytomegalovirus exposure and HLA in healthy donors. In the PCR, 60 Vbeta and 13 Jbeta primers were used. TCRdb's table, derived via immunoSEQ multiplex PCR, lists solely in-frame clones and lacks some. The sample consists of 250,000 or so clones, approximately 91% of them appearing once. CDR1 and CDR2 from the germline V gene are SEHNR and FQNEAQ (reference sequence). This CDR3 is 16 amino acids long. In regard to this clone: Germline and junction disagree at one end, which may indicate a read error.

The rearrangement joins TRBV7-9 to TRBJ2-7, with 12 bases that match TRBD2. The source is a girl aged 2 to 9 in good health and CMV-seronegative. The sequenced material came from PBMCs. As DNA, the CDR3 is TGTTCCAGCAGCATATCCGGGACTAGCGGGCTCTACGAGCAGTACTTC. Protein sequence: CSSSISGTSGLYEQYF.